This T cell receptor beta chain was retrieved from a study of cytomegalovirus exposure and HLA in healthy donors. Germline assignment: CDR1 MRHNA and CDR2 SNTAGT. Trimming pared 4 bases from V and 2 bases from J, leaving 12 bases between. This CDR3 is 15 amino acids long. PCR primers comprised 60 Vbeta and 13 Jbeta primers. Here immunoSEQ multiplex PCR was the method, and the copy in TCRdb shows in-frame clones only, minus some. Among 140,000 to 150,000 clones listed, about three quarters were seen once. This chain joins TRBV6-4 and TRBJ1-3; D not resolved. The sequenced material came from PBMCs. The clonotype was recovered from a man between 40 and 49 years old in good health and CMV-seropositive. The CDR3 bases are TGTGCCAGCAGTGGCCAGGTGATCGCTGGAAACACCATATATTTT. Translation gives CASSGQVIAGNTIYF.